A single sample gave rise to the 32 T cell receptor beta chains below, sequenced in a study of blood T cell repertoires in COVID-19. This table comes from immunoSEQ multiplex PCR, and its TCRdb copy is limited to in-frame clones, with some not included. The sample lists over 250,000 clones, 88% occurring once. Sequenced input: PBMCs or T cells enriched from blood (not recorded which). These receptors all stem from a woman aged 55-70 years in a cohort exposed to, infected with or recovered from COVID-19 (not recorded which).

The rearrangement links TRBV5-1 to TRBJ2-1; 10 positions agree with TRBD2. Germline CDR1 is SGHRS and CDR2 is YFSETQ. The V segment lost 3 bases and the J segment 1 base; nucleotides outside the gene matches: 4. There are 16 residues in the CDR3. CDR3 region: CASSSASGRSYNEQFF. CDR3 nucleotides: TGCGCCAGCAGCTCGGCTAGCGGGAGATCCTACAATGAGCAGTTCTTC.

This clone was observed once. CDR3 in DNA: TGTGCCTGGAGTGCCGGACTGGGGGCAAAGGAGCAGTACTTC. Translated: CAWSAGLGAKEQYF. The genes are TRBV30 and TRBJ2-7, with D possibly TRBD1 on 6 matching bases. Germline assignment: CDR1 GTSNPN and CDR2 SVGIG (reference sequence). Trimming removed 1 base at V and 7 bases at J, with 17 bases between. This CDR3 has 14 residues.

The rearrangement joins TRBV11-2 to TRBJ2-5, with 7 bases matching TRBD1. The CDR3 length is 15 residues. V trimming: 8 bases; J trimming: 2 bases; junction bases outside the gene matches: 11. Per germline, CDR1 SGHAT and CDR2 FQNNGV. The chain's CDR3 is CASARQGKRQETQYF. The CDR3 DNA is TGTGCCAGCGCCCGACAGGGAAAGAGACAAGAGACCCAGTACTTC.

For this clone: One end of the junction varies from germline; a read error may be responsible. Different DNA sequences within this sample yield the same CDR3. The CDR3 region is CASSFRLGAGYGYTF. The CDR3 coding sequence is TGTGCCAGCAGCTTTCGTCTAGGCGCGGGCTATGGCTATACCTTC. The chain links TRBV5-5 to TRBJ1-2; no reliable D call. The germline CDR1 and CDR2 sequences are SGHKS and YYEKEE (reference sequence). CDR3 length equals 15 residues. The variable domain in full, completed from reference TRBV5-5 and TRBJ1-2, reads DAGVTQSPTHLIKTRGQQVTLRCSPISGHKSVSWYQQVLGQGPQFIFQYYEKEERGRGNFPDRFSARQFPNYSSELNVNALLLGDSALYLCASSFRLGAGYGYTFGSGTRLTVV.

The chain links TRBV28 to TRBJ1-3, with unresolved D. Germline V gene sequence: CDR1 MDHEN, CDR2 SYDVKM. The CDR3 has 12 amino acids. Trimming stripped 6 bases from V and 0 bases from J, with 3 bases between. CDR3 amino acids: CASSRSGNTIYF. The CDR3 nucleotides are TGTGCCAGCAGCCGCTCTGGAAACACCATATATTTT.

The V and J genes are TRBV7-9 and TRBJ2-7, with D unclear. V lost 2 bases to trimming and J lost 3 bases, with 8 bases between them. This CDR3 contains 13 residues. Germline V CDR1 and CDR2: SEHNR, FQNEAQ (reference sequence). The chain's CDR3 is CASSLSLVYEQYF. In nucleotides, the CDR3 is TGTGCCAGCAGCTTATCTCTCGTCTACGAGCAGTACTTC.

The chain links TRBV9 to TRBJ1-3; D ambiguous. Germline-derived CDR1 and CDR2 are SGDLS and YYNGEE. Trimming cost V 4 bases and J 3 bases, with 5 bases left between them. This CDR3 spans 12 amino acids. In nucleotides, the CDR3 is TGTGCCAGCAGCTCTATTGGAAACACCATATATTTT. Its translation is CASSSIGNTIYF.

The J gene is TRBJ2-3, the V gene TRBV5-4; 10 bases agree with TRBD1. The ends lost 5 bases at V and 3 bases at J; junction bases unmatched: 9. CDR3 length equals 16 residues. From germline, CDR1 is SGHNT and CDR2 YYREEE (reference sequence). CDR3 residues: CASRPTGGKGTDTQYF. The CDR3 DNA is TGTGCCAGCAGGCCGACAGGGGGCAAGGGAACAGATACGCAGTATTTT. Together with reference TRBV5-4 and TRBJ2-3, the CDR3 gives the full variable domain: ETGVTQSPTHLIKTRGQQVTLRCSSQSGHNTVSWYQQALGQGPQFIFQYYREEENGRGNFPPRFSGLQFPNYSSELNVNALELDDSALYLCASRPTGGKGTDTQYFGPGTRLTVL.

The chain is built from TRBV19 and TRBJ1-1; TRBD1 matches at 8 bases. The CDR3 totals 15 residues. In germline, CDR1 is LNHDA, CDR2 SQIVND (reference sequence). J was trimmed by 1 base and V by 7 bases; bases with no gene match: 8. In nucleotides, the CDR3 is TGTGCCAGTACCTTTCCCGGGACAGGGAACACTGAAGCTTTCTTT. Protein: CASTFPGTGNTEAFF.

This clone came up once. V gene TRBV28 combines with J gene TRBJ2-1; TRBD1 agrees at 9 bases. V gave up 5 bases and J gave up 6 bases; unmatched junction bases: 8. From germline, CDR1 is MDHEN and CDR2 SYDVKM. This CDR3 comprises 15 residues. CDR3 nucleotide sequence: TGTGCCAGCAGTCTTTGGGACAGGGTCGTCAATGAGCAGTTCTTC. This encodes CASSLWDRVVNEQFF.

The chain couples TRBV3-1 (or the pseudogene TRBV3-2) to TRBJ2-5; D possibly corresponds to TRBD2 (5 bases). The germline V gene has CDR1 LGHDT and CDR2 YNNKEL (reference sequence). The germline V and J ends were trimmed by 0 bases and 4 bases, with 9 bases remaining between them. The CDR3 totals 14 residues. The CDR3 sequence: CASSQDLGVETQYF. In nucleotides, the CDR3 is TGTGCCAGCAGCCAAGATCTCGGGGTAGAGACCCAGTACTTC.

The rearrangement joins TRBV5-1 to TRBJ2-7; D possibly corresponds to TRBD1 (6 bases). With 0 bases removed from V and 7 bases from J, the gap between germline ends came to 11 bases. The CDR3 contains 13 residues. CDR1 is SGHRS and CDR2 is YFSETQ in the germline V gene. Written as DNA, the CDR3 is TGCGCCAGCAGCTTGGGTCAGGGGTTGGAGCAGTACTTC. Encoded protein: CASSLGQGLEQYF.

V gene TRBV5-8 combines with J gene TRBJ2-5; unclear D gene. Germline-derived CDR1 and CDR2 are SGHTS and YDEGEE. V was shortened by 2 bases and J by 2 bases, with 16 bases between the two germline ends. The CDR3 loop spans 16 amino acids. CDR3 sequence reads: CASSFYQERNQETQYF. The CDR3 DNA follows: TGTGCCAGCAGCTTTTACCAGGAAAGAAATCAAGAGACCCAGTACTTC. Full variable domain (remainder filled in from reference TRBV5-8 and TRBJ2-5): EAGVTQSPTHLIKTRGQQATLRCSPISGHTSVYWYQQALGLGLQFLLWYDEGEERNRGNFPPRFSGRQFPNYSSELNVNALELEDSALYLCASSFYQERNQETQYFGPGTRLLVL.

The chain links TRBV27 to TRBJ2-3; a possible D gene is TRBD2 (6 bases). Germline CDR1 MNHEY, CDR2 SMNVEV (reference sequence). This CDR3 is built from 14 residues. The germline V and J ends were trimmed by 3 bases and 2 bases, with 9 bases remaining between them. DNA of the CDR3: TGTGCCAGCAGTTTGCAGCGGGTCACAGATACGCAGTATTTT. It encodes CASSLQRVTDTQYF.

This rearrangement joins TRBV12-3 or TRBV12-4 to TRBJ1-5; D is undetermined. The V end was cut by 5 bases, the J end by 7 bases, with 9 bases between. The CDR3 spans 12 residues. The CDR3 DNA reads as TGTGCCAGCAGTCCGGGAAAACAGCCCCAGCATTTT. Translated, it gives CASSPGKQPQHF.

J is TRBJ1-3 and V is TRBV6-5; a possible D gene is TRBD1 (6 bases). Germline CDR1 and CDR2: MNHEY and SVGAGI. Between the trimmed V and J ends, which lost 4 bases and 4 bases, there was a span of 8 bases. The CDR3 spans 13 residues. The CDR3 DNA reads as TGTGCCAGCAGTTGGGGGCTCGGAAACACCATATATTTT. This codes for CASSWGLGNTIYF.

This clone appeared a single time. This chain joins TRBV14 and TRBJ2-5; the match to TRBD2 covers 9 bases. The CDR3 has 18 residues. Trimming removed 1 base from V and 2 bases from J; junction bases left unmatched: 11. Germline V gene lookup returns CDR1 SGHDN and CDR2 FVKESK. The CDR3 nucleotides are TGTGCCAGCAGCCAAGCCCGGCTAGCGGGGCGAAATCAAGAGACCCAGTACTTC. It yields the protein CASSQARLAGRNQETQYF.

The chain joins TRBV9 to TRBJ2-7; 9 nucleotides match TRBD2. J was trimmed by 6 bases and V by 4 bases; bases with no gene match: 5. The length of the CDR3 is 13 residues. CDR1 is SGDLS and CDR2 is YYNGEE in the germline V gene. CDR3 sequence (DNA): TGTGCCAGCAGCCCCTTGACTAGCGGCGAGCAGTACTTC. Its translation is CASSPLTSGEQYF.

This clone occurred once. The rearrangement links TRBV2 to TRBJ2-6; the D gene is possibly TRBD1 (7 bases). V lost 9 bases, J lost 0 bases, and 15 bases lay in between. Germline V CDR1 and CDR2: SNHLY, FYNNEI. The CDR3 totals 16 residues. The DNA for the CDR3 is TGTGCCAGTGTGCGGGACAGCCTCTCTGGGGCCAACGTCCTGACTTTC. Protein sequence: CASVRDSLSGANVLTF. Filled out from reference TRBV2 and TRBJ2-6, the complete variable domain reads EPEVTQTPSHQVTQMGQEVILRCVPISNHLYFYWYRQILGQKVEFLVSFYNNEISEKSEIFDDQFSVERPDGSNFTLKIRSTKLEDSAMYFCASVRDSLSGANVLTFGAGSRLTVL.

The chain is built from TRBV9 and TRBJ2-5, with 11 bases lining up with TRBD2. The CDR3 runs to 16 residues. V dropped 3 bases and J dropped 4; count of bases not matched to a gene: 8. Germline CDR1 and CDR2: SGDLS and YYNGEE. DNA for the CDR3: TGTGCCAGCAGCGAGGGACTAGCGGCACGAAGAGAGACCCAGTACTTC. Translation gives CASSEGLAARRETQYF.

The genes are TRBV28 and TRBJ2-7, with 9 bases matching TRBD1. Germline CDR1 MDHEN, CDR2 SYDVKM. There are 15 residues in the CDR3. The junction had 4 bases not matched to a gene; V was cut back by 4 bases and J by 0 bases. The CDR3 reads CASSSTGGRSYEQYF. The CDR3 bases are TGTGCCAGCAGTTCGACAGGGGGTCGCTCCTACGAGCAGTACTTC.

V and J are TRBV10-3 and TRBJ1-1, with TRBD1 identical over 9 bases. The germline V gene encodes CDR1 ENHRY and CDR2 SYGVKD. The trim removed 5 bases at V and 3 bases at J, leaving 10 bases unmatched. The length of the CDR3 is 16 residues. The CDR3 DNA follows: TGTGCCATCAGTCACGGTAACAGGGGGCGGGACACTGAAGCTTTCTTT. This sequence encodes CAISHGNRGRDTEAFF.

The J gene is TRBJ1-1, the V gene TRBV11-2; 7 bases align to TRBD1. The CDR3 is made up of 15 amino acids. In germline, CDR1 is SGHAT, CDR2 FQNNGV. Trimming took 5 bases from V and 3 from J; bases not matched to a gene: 9. CDR3 sequence reads: CASSPSRDRYTEAFF. The CDR3, as DNA: TGTGCCAGCAGCCCCAGTCGGGACAGATACACTGAAGCTTTCTTT.

The V and J genes are TRBV4-1 and TRBJ2-1, with TRBD2 matching 10 bases. V dropped 6 bases and J dropped 9; count of bases not matched to a gene: 5. CDR3 length: 13 residues. Germline CDR1 MGHRA, CDR2 YSYEKL. CDR3 nucleotide sequence: TGCGCCAGCAGGGGACTAGCGTTTAGTGAGCAGTTCTTC. Translating it yields CASRGLAFSEQFF.

The chain links TRBV19 to TRBJ2-7, with a possible D match to TRBD2 (6 bases). V was trimmed by 1 base and J by 4 bases, leaving 14 bases between them. Germline V gives CDR1 LNHDA, CDR2 SQIVND (reference sequence). This CDR3 has 15 residues. As DNA, the CDR3 is TGTGCCAGTAGTATAGGACTCGGGAGAGGGTACGAGCAGTACTTC. It encodes CASSIGLGRGYEQYF.

The rearrangement links TRBV2 to TRBJ1-1; D is unresolved. The CDR3 has 15 amino acids. Trimming removed 1 base from V and 1 base from J, with 10 bases in between. Germline CDR1 SNHLY, CDR2 FYNNEI. The CDR3 DNA is TGTGCCAGCAGTGAAGGTGGAGGCCAGAACACTGAAGCTTTCTTT. As protein: CASSEGGGQNTEAFF.

J is TRBJ1-1 and V is TRBV7-9; TRBD1 might be the D (6 bases). Germline V gives CDR1 SEHNR, CDR2 FQNEAQ (reference sequence). The V and J ends lost 5 bases and 5 bases respectively, with 12 bases between them. This CDR3 has 13 amino acids. This chain's CDR3 is CASSAQGLTEAFF. For the CDR3, the DNA is TGTGCCAGCAGCGCCCAGGGGCTAACTGAAGCTTTCTTT.

This clone was detected a few times. The chain uses TRBV7-3 and TRBJ1-1; D not certain. Trimming shortened V by 5 bases and J by 1 base, and 17 bases separated the two germline ends. Germline V gene lookup returns CDR1 SGHTA and CDR2 FQGTGA. CDR3 length: 16 residues. The CDR3 spells CASSLHPGSGNTEAFF. In nucleotides, the CDR3 is TGTGCCAGCAGCCTACACCCAGGTTCAGGGAACACTGAAGCTTTCTTT.

The chain recombines TRBV6-5 with TRBJ2-7, with D possibly being TRBD1 (6 bases). Germline CDR1 MNHEY, CDR2 SVGAGI. Trimming took off 7 bases at V and 2 bases at J, with 18 bases between the two ends. The CDR3 contains 15 residues. The CDR3 region is CASTGNRDKPYEQYF. The CDR3 DNA is TGTGCCAGCACTGGAAACCGGGACAAACCCTACGAGCAGTACTTC.

The chain has TRBV5-8 and TRBJ1-1, with D perhaps TRBD1 (6 bases). Trimming stripped 2 bases from V and 2 bases from J, with 16 bases between. The CDR3 totals 16 residues. Germline CDR1 reads SGHTS; CDR2 reads YDEGEE. The CDR3 sequence is CASSLRTGTYNTEAFF. CDR3 bases: TGTGCCAGCAGCTTACGGACCGGGACATATAACACTGAAGCTTTCTTT.

V is TRBV6-6 and J is TRBJ1-5, with 8 nucleotides matching TRBD1. Trimming at V came to 5 bases and at J to 2 bases, leaving 11 bases not matched to a gene. In germline, CDR1 is MNHNY, CDR2 SVGAGI (reference sequence). The CDR3 loop spans 17 amino acids. Here the CDR3 DNA reads TGTGCCAGCAGTCCAGGACAGGGAGGATATGGCAATCAGCCCCAGCATTTT. Translation: CASSPGQGGYGNQPQHF.

This rearrangement joins TRBV23-1 to TRBJ1-6; 8 bases agree with TRBD1. TRBV23-1 is an ORF, with its function uncertain. J gave up 5 bases and V 6 bases, and 18 bases lay outside the gene matches. This CDR3 is 19 amino acids long. In nucleotides, the CDR3 is TGCGCCAGCAGCCCACCCGACAGGGGTAAACCGTGGAATAATTCACCCCTCCACTTT. It encodes CASSPPDRGKPWNNSPLHF.